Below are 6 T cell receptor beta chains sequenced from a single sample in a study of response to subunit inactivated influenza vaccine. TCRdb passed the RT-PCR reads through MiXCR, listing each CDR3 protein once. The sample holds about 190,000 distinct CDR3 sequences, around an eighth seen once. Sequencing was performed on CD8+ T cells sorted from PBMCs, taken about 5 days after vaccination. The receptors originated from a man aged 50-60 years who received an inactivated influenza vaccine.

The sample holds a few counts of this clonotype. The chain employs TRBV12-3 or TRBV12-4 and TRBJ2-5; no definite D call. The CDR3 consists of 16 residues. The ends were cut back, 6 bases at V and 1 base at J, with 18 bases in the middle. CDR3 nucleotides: TGTGCCAGCAGCCATACCTCGACCGCCCTCCAAGAGACCCAGTACTTC. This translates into CASSHTSTALQETQYF.

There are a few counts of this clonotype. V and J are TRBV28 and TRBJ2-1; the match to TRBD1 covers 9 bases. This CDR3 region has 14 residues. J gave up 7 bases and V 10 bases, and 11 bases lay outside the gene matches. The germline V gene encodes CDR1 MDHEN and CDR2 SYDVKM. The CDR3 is CATQKRDRDNEQFF. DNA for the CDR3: TGTGCCACCCAAAAACGGGACAGGGATAATGAGCAGTTCTTC.

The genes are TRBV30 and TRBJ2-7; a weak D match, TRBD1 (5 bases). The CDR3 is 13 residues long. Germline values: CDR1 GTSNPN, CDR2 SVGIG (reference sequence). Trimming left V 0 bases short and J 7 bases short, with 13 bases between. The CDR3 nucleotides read TGTGCCTGGAGTGTAGCCAGGGCTAGGGAGCAGTACTTC. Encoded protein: CAWSVARAREQYF.

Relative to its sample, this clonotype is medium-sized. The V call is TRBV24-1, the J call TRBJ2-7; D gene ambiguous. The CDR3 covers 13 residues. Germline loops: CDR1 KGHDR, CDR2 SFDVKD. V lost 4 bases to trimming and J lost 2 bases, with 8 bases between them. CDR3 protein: CATSEAGTYEQYF. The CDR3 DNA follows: TGTGCCACCAGTGAGGCCGGTACCTACGAGCAGTACTTC.

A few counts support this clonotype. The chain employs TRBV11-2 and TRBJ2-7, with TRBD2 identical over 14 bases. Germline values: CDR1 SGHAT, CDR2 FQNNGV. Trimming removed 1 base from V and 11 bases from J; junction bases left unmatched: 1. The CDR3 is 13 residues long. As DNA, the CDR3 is TGTGCCAGCAGCTTAGGGGGACTAGCGGGGGAGTACTTC. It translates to CASSLGGLAGEYF.

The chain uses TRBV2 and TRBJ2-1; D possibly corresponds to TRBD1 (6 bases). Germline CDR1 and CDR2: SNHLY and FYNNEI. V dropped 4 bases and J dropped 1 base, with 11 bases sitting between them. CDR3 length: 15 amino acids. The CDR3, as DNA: TGTGCCAGCAGTGGAGACAGGCATTCCTACAATGAGCAGTTCTTC. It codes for CASSGDRHSYNEQFF.